This TCR beta chain stems from a study of post-analysis software for immune sequencing data. Overall study findings and caveats: F measure showed strong co-clustering of same-batch samples. Relative to controls, patients had about 5 TRBV segments at higher frequency, with TRBV5-6, TRBV5-1 and TRBV20-1 among these. There was significantly lower normalized Chao1 diversity in multiple sclerosis patients than in controls.

The CDR3 totals 13 residues. Germline CDR1 and CDR2: MNHEY and SVGAGI. Trimming left V 6 bases short and J 4 bases short, with 12 bases between. This clonotype has a handful of counts. No antigen is known for it. The library was made from cDNA and included unique molecular identifiers. Researchers reported some 500,000 cDNA molecules coming from around 1 to 10 million T cells. Via MiXCR, TCRdb re-called the PCR reads, giving one row per CDR3 protein. The sample holds about 810,000 distinct CDR3 sequences, about 57% seen once. V and J are TRBV6-5 and TRBJ2-5; D gene unclear. The specimen was blood. The receptor was derived from a girl aged 5-17 years with multiple sclerosis. CDR3 in amino acids: CASSPSVGETQYF. The CDR3 DNA follows: TGTGCCAGCAGCCCGTCGGTGGGAGAGACCCAGTACTTC.